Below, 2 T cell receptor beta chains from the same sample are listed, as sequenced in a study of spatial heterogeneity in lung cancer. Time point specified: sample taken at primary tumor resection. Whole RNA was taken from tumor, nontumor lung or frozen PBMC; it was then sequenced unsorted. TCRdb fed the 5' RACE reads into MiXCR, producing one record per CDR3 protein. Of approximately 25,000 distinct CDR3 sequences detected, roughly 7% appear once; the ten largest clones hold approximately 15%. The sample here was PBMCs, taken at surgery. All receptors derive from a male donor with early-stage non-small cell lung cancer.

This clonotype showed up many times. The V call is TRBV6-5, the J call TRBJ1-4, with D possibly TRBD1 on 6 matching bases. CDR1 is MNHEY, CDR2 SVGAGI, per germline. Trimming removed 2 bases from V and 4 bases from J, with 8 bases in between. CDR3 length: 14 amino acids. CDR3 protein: CASSYGQHNEKLFF. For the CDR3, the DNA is TGTGCCAGCAGTTACGGACAGCATAATGAAAAACTGTTTTTT.

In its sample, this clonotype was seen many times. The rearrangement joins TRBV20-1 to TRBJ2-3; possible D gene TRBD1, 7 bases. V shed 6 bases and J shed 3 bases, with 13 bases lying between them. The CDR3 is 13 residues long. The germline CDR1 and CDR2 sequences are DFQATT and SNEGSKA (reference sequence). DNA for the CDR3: TGCAGTGCCAACAGGGGAGGAACAGATACGCAGTATTTT. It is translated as CSANRGGTDTQYF.